This T cell receptor beta chain was recovered during a study of blood T cell repertoires in COVID-19. About the research overall: Sites across the United States, Italy and Spain contributed samples from acute and convalescent COVID-19. Sample material is recorded as cDNA or gDNA derived from T cells, B-cell-depleted T cells, or PBMCs.

Original handling: For nucleated cells, counts were estimated from reference gene primer amplification. Data came from immunoSEQ multiplex PCR; TCRdb stores just in-frame clones and leaves some out. That table is the source of V, J and clone size, and D and trimming were worked out from the DNA. The sample lists a few hundred thousand clones, about 83% occurring once. V lost 3 bases, J lost 5 bases, and 3 bases stayed unmatched. The V gene's germline CDR1 is MDHEN and CDR2 SYDVKM. This CDR3 contains 13 residues. The receptor was derived from a woman aged 45-60 years with acute or convalescent COVID-19. V usage is TRBV28 and J usage is TRBJ1-2, with 7 bases matching TRBD1. The sequencing input was peripheral blood. The CDR3 loop is CASSFDRDYGYTF. In DNA form, the CDR3 reads TGTGCCAGCAGTTTCGACAGGGATTATGGCTACACCTTC.